The 8 T cell receptor beta chains below all came from one sample that was sequenced in a study of T cell responses to AZD1222 COVID-19 vaccine. Produced via immunoSEQ multiplex PCR; TCRdb's table is partial and in-frame only. The sample holds fewer than 30,000 clones; about 93% are singletons and the top ten take 8.1%. The sample was peripheral blood, taken on day 0 of AZD1222 vaccination. The receptors were sampled from an adult in good health.

The chain combines TRBV6-4 with TRBJ2-1; D unresolved. The CDR3 consists of 15 residues. V was cut by 5 bases and J by 0 bases, with 11 bases left in between. CDR1 MRHNA and CDR2 SNTAGT come from the germline V gene. This chain's CDR3 is CASSSALSSYNEQFF. For the CDR3, the DNA is TGTGCCAGCAGTTCGGCTCTCAGCTCCTACAATGAGCAGTTCTTC.

CDR3 nucleotides: TGTGCCAGCGCCCTCCGGACTAGCGGGACGGTACGGGAGCAGTACTTC. Its protein product is CASALRTSGTVREQYF. V gene TRBV7-2 combines with J gene TRBJ2-7; 12 bases are shared with TRBD2. In germline, CDR1 is SGHTA, CDR2 FQGNSA. The CDR3 length is 16 residues. Trimming at V came to 8 bases and at J to 7 bases, leaving 15 bases not matched to a gene.

The V gene is TRBV19, the J gene TRBJ1-1; D gene unclear. CDR3 size: 12 residues. The germline V and J ends were trimmed by 7 bases and 5 bases, with 11 bases remaining between them. Germline V gene data show CDR1 as LNHDA and CDR2 as SQIVND (reference sequence). The CDR3 is CASTFEGTEAFF. The CDR3 region has the DNA TGTGCCAGTACCTTTGAGGGAACTGAAGCTTTCTTT.

This clone is a singleton in its sample. This chain joins TRBV6-5 and TRBJ1-5; TRBD1 matches at 7 bases. Unmatched junction bases numbered 10, after V lost 7 bases and J lost 7 bases. CDR1 is MNHEY, CDR2 SVGAGI, per germline. CDR3 size: 14 residues. CDR3 nucleotides: TGTGCCAGCACGAGACAGGGCCAGGGGCAGCCCCAGCATTTT. Translated, it gives CASTRQGQGQPQHF.

Only one count was recorded for this clone. CDR3 sequence: CASSESLGYEQFF. Written as DNA, the CDR3 is TGCGCCAGCAGTGAGTCCCTCGGCTATGAGCAGTTCTTC. The gene calls are TRBV10-1 and TRBJ2-1; D gene ambiguous. Trimming cost V 0 bases and J 8 bases, with 8 bases left between them. The CDR3 is 13 amino acids. The germline V gene has CDR1 WNHNN and CDR2 SYGVQD (reference sequence).

The gene calls are TRBV19 and TRBJ2-2, with 14 bases identical to TRBD2. The J segment lost 5 bases and the V segment lost 8 bases, leaving 10 bases of the junction unmatched. The length of the CDR3 is 17 residues. Germline V gene data show CDR1 as LNHDA and CDR2 as SQIVND (reference sequence). The CDR3 DNA reads TGTGCCAGTGCGGCGACTAGCGGGAGGGCCTCGACCGGGGAGCTGTTTTTT. Protein: CASAATSGRASTGELFF. The full variable domain, with the rest looked up from reference TRBV19 and TRBJ2-2, is DGGITQSPKYLFRKEGQNVTLSCEQNLNHDAMYWYRQDPGQGLRLIYYSQIVNDFQKGDIAEGYSVSREKKESFPLTVTSAQKNPTAFYLCASAATSGRASTGELFFGEGSRLTVL.

V usage is TRBV18 and J usage is TRBJ2-7; D gene ambiguous. V lost 0 bases and J lost 6, with 18 bases in between. The CDR3 loop spans 16 amino acids. CDR1 KGHSH and CDR2 LQKENI come from the germline V gene. This CDR3 reads CASSPPETANPFEQYF. CDR3 coding DNA: TGTGCCAGCTCACCACCGGAGACCGCAAACCCCTTCGAGCAGTACTTC.

V is TRBV2 and J is TRBJ1-1; the D is unclear. Germline-derived CDR1 and CDR2 are SNHLY and FYNNEI. V lost 8 bases to trimming and J lost 1 base, with 8 bases between them. This CDR3 is 12 amino acids long. The CDR3 DNA reads TGTGCCAGCTTTGAGAGGAACACTGAAGCTTTCTTT. Its translation is CASFERNTEAFF.